The rows below give T cell receptor beta chains drawn from one sample of a study of cytomegalovirus exposure and HLA in healthy donors. Profiled with immunoSEQ multiplex PCR; TCRdb holds only in-frame clones, not every one. The table lists roughly 120,000 clones, 75% to 85% of them singletons. What was sequenced was PBMCs. Source of these receptors: a man in his fifties or sixties in good health and CMV-seronegative. CDR3s include the opening cysteine and the closing phenylalanine or tryptophan. D genes are given only for firm matches. Part of the rows lack a size; the others show once, few, many or a class for expanded clones.

clone_size,j_call,v_call,d_call,cdr3_nt,cdr3_aa
NA,TRBJ1-2,TRBV23-1,NA,TGCGCCAGCAGTCGGATCAACGGGAACTATGGCTACACCTTC,CASSRINGNYGYTF
NA,TRBJ1-5,TRBV6-6,TRBD1,TGTGCCAGCAGTCCGACAGGGGCAGGGAATCAGCCCCAGCATTTT,CASSPTGAGNQPQHF
NA,TRBJ1-2,TRBV6-6,TRBD1,TGTGCCAGCAGTTACGGGACAGAAAATGGCTACACCTTC,CASSYGTENGYTF
NA,TRBJ2-5,TRBV11-2,TRBD1,TGTGCCAGCAGCTCCTACCCGACAGGGGCCTTCCAAGAGACCCAGTACTTC,CASSSYPTGAFQETQYF
NA,TRBJ1-6,TRBV7-9,TRBD1,TGTTCCAGCAGCGTAGGGGGACAGGGTTTGTTCCCACCCCTCCACTTT,CSSSVGGQGLFPPLHF
NA,TRBJ2-7,TRBV7-9,NA,TGTGCCAGCAGCACTGCCCTTTACGAGCAGTACTTC,CASSTALYEQYF
NA,TRBJ2-3,TRBV5-4,NA,TGTGCCAGCAGCTTGGCAGTCCCTAGCACAGATACGCAGTATTTT,CASSLAVPSTDTQYF
once,TRBJ1-5,TRBV28,TRBD1,TGTGCCAGCAGTCTAACAGGGGAGAAGGATCAGCCCCAGCATTTT,CASSLTGEKDQPQHF
NA,TRBJ1-5,TRBV6-5,NA,TGTGCCAGCAGTTACAGCGCTGCGAGCAAGCAGCCCCAGCATTTT,CASSYSAASKQPQHF
NA,TRBJ1-2,TRBV28,TRBD1,TGTGCCAGCAGTGAGACAGGGGCCACTCAGGATGGCTACACCTTC,CASSETGATQDGYTF
NA,TRBJ1-2,TRBV10-3,TRBD1,TGTGCCATCAGTGTGGACAGGGCTAACTATGGCTACACCTTC,CAISVDRANYGYTF
NA,TRBJ1-1,TRBV4-2,NA,TGTGCCAGCAGCCAGAGACTGGGGGAGGACACTGAAGCTTTCTTT,CASSQRLGEDTEAFF
NA,TRBJ1-3,TRBV5-1,NA,TGCGCCAGCAGCTTGGGACAGGCTGGAAACACCATATATTTT,CASSLGQAGNTIYF
NA,TRBJ2-7,TRBV9,NA,TGTGCCAGCAGCGTAGCTGGAGGGCCCTCCTACGAGCAGTACTTC,CASSVAGGPSYEQYF
NA,TRBJ1-1,TRBV28,TRBD1,TGTGCCAGCAGTTTACAACAGGGGTGGTCTGAAGCTTTCTTT,CASSLQQGWSEAFF
NA,TRBJ2-2,TRBV6-6,NA,TGTGCCAGCACCCTAGTAAACACCGGGGAGCTGTTTTTT,CASTLVNTGELFF
NA,TRBJ1-2,TRBV28,TRBD1,TGTGCCAGCAGCCAGGGGGTCTACTATGGCTACACCTTC,CASSQGVYYGYTF
NA,TRBJ2-2,TRBV5-8,NA,TGTGCCAGCAGCTTTCCAGGGTCGGGCACCGGGGAGCTGTTTTTT,CASSFPGSGTGELFF
NA,TRBJ2-7,TRBV7-9,TRBD2,TGTTCCAGCAGCTTAGCGGGGGGGTTTCTCCCCGAGCAGTACTTC,CSSSLAGGFLPEQYF
NA,TRBJ1-2,TRBV6-6,TRBD1,TGTGCCAGCAGTTACTCCCGACAGGGGAATAATGGCTACACCTTC,CASSYSRQGNNGYTF
few,TRBJ1-3,TRBV19,TRBD1,TGTGCCAGTAGTGCTACAGGGGGCTACTCTGGAAACACCATATATTTT,CASSATGGYSGNTIYF
few,TRBJ1-2,TRBV6-5,TRBD1,TGTGCCAGCAGTACGACAGGGTCGGACTATGGCTACACCTTC,CASSTTGSDYGYTF
NA,TRBJ2-1,TRBV7-2,TRBD2,TGTGCCAGCAGCCCGAGGACTAGCTCCTTGGACAATGAGCAGTTCTTC,CASSPRTSSLDNEQFF
NA,TRBJ2-3,TRBV2,TRBD2,TGTGCCACCCGACGACTAGCGGGGGTTAGAGATACGCAGTATTTT,CATRRLAGVRDTQYF
NA,TRBJ1-1,TRBV7-2,NA,TGTGCCAGCAGCCGGACAGCTATGAACACTGAAGCTTTCTTT,CASSRTAMNTEAFF
NA,TRBJ2-7,TRBV5-1,NA,TGCGCCAGCAGCCAACCGGGTTCCTACGAGCAGTACTTC,CASSQPGSYEQYF
NA,TRBJ1-1,TRBV6-1,NA,TGTGCCAGCAGTAGAGTGAACACTGAAGCTTTCTTT,CASSRVNTEAFF
NA,TRBJ1-5,TRBV4-2,TRBD1,TGTGCCAGCAGCCAACAGGCCGGGACAGGGGATTATAGCAATCAGCCCCAGCATTTT,CASSQQAGTGDYSNQPQHF
NA,TRBJ1-2,TRBV29-1,NA,TGCAGCGTTGACGGAGGAGCCAAGAGCGGTCAAGGAGATGGCTACACCTTC,CSVDGGAKSGQGDGYTF
NA,TRBJ2-2,TRBV5-1,TRBD2,TGCGCCAGCAGCTTCTTACTAGCGGACACCGGGGAGCTGTTTTTT,CASSFLLADTGELFF
NA,TRBJ2-2,TRBV4-1,TRBD1,TGCGCCAGCAGCCGATCGGACAGGGGGTATGAATTTGCCGGGGAGCTGTTTTTT,CASSRSDRGYEFAGELFF
once,TRBJ1-5,TRBV7-2,NA,TGTGCCAGCAGTTCTCTCCCTGATCAGCCCCAGCATTTT,CASSSLPDQPQHF
NA,TRBJ1-1,TRBV10-3,NA,TGTGCCATCAGTACGGTGGGGGCCCATGAAGCTTTCTTT,CAISTVGAHEAFF
NA,TRBJ1-6,TRBV19,NA,TGTGCCACCAAGGGGTCAGGGACCTATAATTCACCCCTCCACTTT,CATKGSGTYNSPLHF
NA,TRBJ1-2,TRBV7-9,NA,TGTGCCAGCAGCCACCTCGCAAGCCAGGGGCTAGGAGTAGGAGGCTACACCTTC,CASSHLASQGLGVGGYTF
NA,TRBJ2-3,TRBV10-1,TRBD1,TGCGCCAGCAGCAGACAGGGTCGCGCAGATACGCAGTATTTT,CASSRQGRADTQYF
NA,TRBJ1-1,TRBV28,TRBD1,TGTGCCAGCAGTTTCCCACGACAGGGGGGGGACACTGAAGCTTTCTTT,CASSFPRQGGDTEAFF
NA,TRBJ2-3,TRBV4-1,TRBD2,TGCGCCAGCAGCCGACCTCCGGGACTAGTTCCAGATACGCAGTATTTT,CASSRPPGLVPDTQYF
NA,TRBJ1-1,TRBV5-6,TRBD1,TGTGCCAGCAGCTCCGACAGGGGGCTAGGTGAAGCTTTCTTT,CASSSDRGLGEAFF